This TCR beta chain was observed in a study of cytomegalovirus exposure and HLA in healthy donors. The PCR made use of 60 Vbeta and 13 Jbeta primers. Measured with immunoSEQ multiplex PCR; TCRdb has only the in-frame clones, and not every one. The sample lists 150,000 to 200,000 clones, roughly 83% occurring once. This clone was recorded only once. The antigen remains unidentified. Study results and limitations: Analysis performed later found more than 15,000 TCR beta sequences associated with HLA alleles at 0.05 false discovery rate. There were fewer than 200 TCR beta chains listed as cytomegalovirus-associated. Using the classifier, cytomegalovirus status was reportedly diagnosed with high specificity and sensitivity.

V lost 3 bases and J 7 bases, leaving 12 bases between the germline ends. The length of the CDR3 is 12 residues. CDR1 and CDR2 from the germline V gene are SQVTM and ANQGSEA. The chain combines TRBV29-1 with TRBJ1-1; TRBD1 is a possible D gene (6 bases). The sample consisted of PBMCs. This clonotype was sampled from a boy aged 2 to 10 in good health and CMV-seronegative. The DNA for the CDR3 is TGCAGCGTTGACAGGGGTGGGGTTGAAGCTTTCTTT. Its translation: CSVDRGGVEAFF.